This entry is about one TCR beta chain. It lacks a known antigen. Base qualities are not recorded, but no much larger clone differs from it by a single base. In total, fewer than 750 healthy bone marrow donors made up the cohort. All cohort members were sampled while nominally healthy, although unrecorded immune exposures were likely present. The donor tested CMV seropositive, placing the donor among the 250 to 350 seropositive members of the cohort. Every donor gave a peripheral blood sample, and the peripheral blood mononuclear cells from that sample were used for TCR beta sequencing. The Qiagen DNeasy Blood Extraction Kit was used to extract genomic DNA from the blood cell samples. The protocol used for the library was the immunoSEQ multiplex PCR assay. The multiplex PCR relied on a mix of 60 forward primers for TCR Vbeta segments and 13 reverse primers for TCR Jbeta segments. A multiplex PCR assay on genomic DNA amplified the CDR3 region of rearranged TCR beta genes. The amplified TCR beta libraries were sequenced on the Illumina HiSeq System as 87-base-pair reads. The study's processing was this. In a later analysis, 80 million or so unique TCR beta chains were counted across the approximately 640 repertoires, and roughly 9.9 million of these chains were shared by at least two donors. A nearest-neighbor algorithm error-corrected the raw reads and collapsed the reads into unique sequences, merging closely related sequences to remove PCR and sequencing errors. CDR3 sequences were aligned to IMGT reference sequences to assign V, D and J gene segments. For a sequence to be retained, a match of at least six nucleotides was required to both a V gene segment and a J gene segment. A rearrangement counted as productive if the CDR3 had no stop codons and remained in frame with V and J, and every other rearrangement counted as non-productive. CDR3 was defined by IMGT convention, running from the second conserved V-encoded cysteine to the conserved J-encoded phenylalanine. The earlier analysis of a few hundred of the donors excluded any sequence lacking an unambiguous match to a single V gene segment. An earlier analysis of about 590 of the donors classified V segments as functional when productive rearrangements were above 56.7% and as segregating when the standard deviation between donors was above 5%. A statistical classification framework was built to diagnose cytomegalovirus status from the catalog of TCR beta chain sequences. In a later analysis, V and J genes were assigned by comparing TCR nucleotide sequences against IMGT/GENE-DB human TR gene sequences. Using the TCRdist pipeline, a later analysis assigned CDR3 sequences along with most-parsimonious VDJ recombination scenarios. In a later analysis, every TCR beta chain was defined by the combination of its CDR3 amino acid sequence and its V-gene family, and reads without a unique V-gene family were dropped. To address suspected cross-contamination and a sequencing artifact, a later analysis removed 592 highly shared, low-generation-probability nucleotide sequences. In a later analysis, a clonal expansion index was calculated for each public chain from normalized within-repertoire ranks of inferred template counts. Generation probabilities in a later analysis came from a VDJ recombination model fitted to out-of-frame rearrangements, and those results were checked against IGoR. In a later analysis, hypergeometric tests were used to score TCR-TCR, TCR-HLA and TCR-CMV co-occurrence, with a repertoire-size bias correction applied to TCR pairs. To estimate false discovery rates, a later analysis permuted the HLA or CMV assignments 20 times. In a later analysis, co-occurring TCRs were grouped using DBSCAN, and TCRdist sequence similarity was added for clustering within HLA-allele-positive subsets. Repertoires with fewer than 30,000 or more than 120,000 public chains, plus five repertoires with anomalous nucleotide sharing, were excluded from co-occurrence clustering. Drawn from immuneACCESS, this table holds only the in-frame rearrangements with V and J called that TCRdb kept. Clones are partly lost; checked studies trace under half to an unresolved V gene and leave the rest unexplained. V, J and clone size reflect that table, while D and trimming were determined from the DNA. For this sample the table gives roughly 150,000 clones, of which 60% to 85% were detected only once. Approximately 6.8% of the sample comes from the top ten.

The sample originates from a study of cytomegalovirus exposure and HLA in healthy donors (dated by TCRdb to 2017 to 2019). Study-level background: An earlier analysis of approximately 640 of the donors reported more than 250 Gb of sequence data and 100 million to 140 million unique TCR beta sequences from about 180 million T cells. An early release covering some 640 HLA-typed donors comprised 250 to 350 gigabases of sequencing data and around 85 million unique TCR sequences. Of the 350 to 400 genotyped donors, 65% to 90% fell in the genetic ancestry cluster associated with self-reported Caucasian donors. The study aimed to test whether cataloging public T cell receptors could reveal signatures of past pathogen exposure. The study used immunosequencing to profile the T cell repertoires of 670 or so subjects and linked those repertoires to cytomegalovirus serostatus. A separate validation cohort of over a hundred different subjects was used in addition to the approximately 610-subject first cohort. The study combined high-throughput TCR immunosequencing, statistical association of individual TCRs with disease status, and machine learning to predict cytomegalovirus infection status. In a later analysis, previously published TCR beta repertoires from 600 to 850 donors were re-analyzed and high-resolution HLA genotyping was added so that TCR occurrence patterns could be studied. The later analysis used no new phenotypic data to find candidate immune exposures, relying instead on TCR beta sequences and their occurrence across donors. To decide whether each TCR beta V gene segment behaved as functional or pseudogenic, an earlier analysis of nearly 600 of the donors relied on high-throughput TCR beta sequencing. Donor age, sex, ethnicity and CMV serostatus were compiled together with the repertoire data. A later genetic analysis used genome-wide SNP genotypes for about 60% of the 666 donors, treating that subset as a discovery cohort. Every discovery cohort repertoire had been produced on one sequencing platform. Both class I and class II loci were covered by HLA typing, at four-digit resolution. The number of donors typed differed by locus, with 629-630 for A, B, C, DRB1 and DQB1, roughly 550 for DQA1, 606 for DPA1, and roughly 450 for DPB1. A handful of DR-DQ haplotypes were handled as single units for association and clustering because linkage in the cohort was strong. On average, roughly 240,000 unique TCR beta nucleotide sequences were sequenced per donor among 398 genotyped donors of the cohort, with 15% to 20% of those sequences being non-productive. The research as a whole found: The classifier was reported to diagnose cytomegalovirus status with high specificity and sensitivity in both the original cohort and the validation cohort. Assigning TCR associations to individual alleles was difficult when HLA alleles, especially DR and DQ, strongly co-occurred. In this cohort, only TCR beta chains were sequenced, and detectable features were limited by the absence of alpha or paired-chain data. In a later analysis, the rate of TCR association differed among HLA loci, with DRB1 alleles having the most associated TCRs and HLA-C alleles having the fewest. Over 15 rarely observed V segments, including chromosome 9 orphons, were excluded from the earlier analysis of several hundred of the donors because counts were too low. The authors suggested that the approach could potentially be extended to other disease states and immunological phenotypes. In a later genetic analysis, a missense DCLRE1C variant was associated with V-gene and J-gene trimming of TCR beta chains, and the association was replicated in an independent cohort. The study listed over 150 TCR beta chains as associated with cytomegalovirus. A later analysis associated 16,951 TCR beta sequences with specific HLA alleles at a false discovery rate of 0.05. Most CMV-associated TCR beta chains appeared to be HLA-restricted in a later analysis, and the HLA associations seemed to be driven largely by CMV exposure. According to a later genetic analysis, donors in an Asian-associated ancestry cluster had fewer N-insertions in productive TCRs than the roughly 670-donor mean. In a later analysis, HLA-associated TCR beta chains were found to be more clonally expanded and to have lower generation probabilities than equally common non-associated chains. In vitro tests confirmed that a few of the cytomegalovirus-associated TCR beta chains recognize cytomegalovirus antigens. A further reported finding was that TCR beta sequences accurately predicted the HLA-A and HLA-B alleles for most subjects in the first cohort. Presence/absence analyses assumed roughly uniform sequencing depth across donors, an assumption that may not hold. Most TCR sequences were observed very rarely across donors, whereas some public TCRs were present in many individuals. Correlated functional status among segregating V segments might be attributable to linkage disequilibrium, but an unknown experimental factor could not be ruled out. According to a later analysis, parvovirus B19, influenza, CMV and Epstein-Barr virus appeared linked to several top co-occurrence clusters. For the cohort, immune exposure information was limited to CMV serostatus. A cluster of highly shared sequence variants was judged likely to be a technical artifact of the sequencing pipeline. Because some donors lacked HLA typing at each locus, the association tests relied only on the typed subset. An earlier analysis of approximately 530 of the donors showed that most TCR beta V segments appeared in productive rearrangements either about 87% or about 30% of the time, which broadly matched IMGT annotations. Because the 87-base-pair reads could not distinguish some IMGT-functional V segments, including TRBV6-2 and TRBV6-3, those segments were excluded.

The CDR3, cysteine through phenylalanine, is 14 amino acids long. Only the CDR3 region is kept as DNA, spanning 42 bases read in frame from base 1. The germline V gene provides CDR1 SGHTA and CDR2 FQGNSA. V is cut by 7 bases and J by 4 bases, and the space between the germline ends is 11 bases. Sequencing used PBMCs. This receptor chain uses TRBV7-2 and TRBJ1-6; the D gene is possibly TRBD1, with 5 bases matching. The clonotype was recovered from a woman aged 40 to 55 in good health and CMV-seropositive. The DNA reads as follows: TGTGCCAGCATCGCGGGACTGTATAATTCACCCCTCCACTTT. This codes for CASIAGLYNSPLHF. When the CDR3 is completed using the reference TRBV7-2 and TRBJ1-6 genes on either side, the full variable domain is GAGVSQSPSNKVTEKGKDVELRCDPISGHTALYWYRQSLGQGLEFLIYFQGNSAPDKSGLPSDRFSAERTGGSVSTLTIQRTQQEDSAVYLCASIAGLYNSPLHFGNGTRLTVT.